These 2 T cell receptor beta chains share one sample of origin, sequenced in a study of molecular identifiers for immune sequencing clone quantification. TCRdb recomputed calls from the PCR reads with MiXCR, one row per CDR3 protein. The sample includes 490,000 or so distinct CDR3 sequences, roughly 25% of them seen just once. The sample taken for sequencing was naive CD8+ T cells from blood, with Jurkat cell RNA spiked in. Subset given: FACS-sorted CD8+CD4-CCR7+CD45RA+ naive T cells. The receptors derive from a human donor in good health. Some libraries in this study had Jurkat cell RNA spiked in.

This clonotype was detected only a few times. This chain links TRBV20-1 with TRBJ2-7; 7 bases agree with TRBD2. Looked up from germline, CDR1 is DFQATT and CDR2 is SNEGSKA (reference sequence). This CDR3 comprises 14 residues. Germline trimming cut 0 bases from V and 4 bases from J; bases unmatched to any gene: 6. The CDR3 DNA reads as TGCAGTGCTAGAGATGGACTAGGACGTTACGAGCAGTACTTC. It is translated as CSARDGLGRYEQYF.

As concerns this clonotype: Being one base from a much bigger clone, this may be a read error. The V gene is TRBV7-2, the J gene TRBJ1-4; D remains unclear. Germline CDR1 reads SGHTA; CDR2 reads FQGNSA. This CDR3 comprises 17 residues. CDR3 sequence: CASSLVGLGKANEKQFF. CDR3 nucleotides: TGTGCCAGCAGCTTAGTGGGCCTAGGGAAAGCTAATGAAAAACAGTTTTTT.